Listed below are T cell receptor beta chains from one sample, sequenced in a study of T-cell memory formation after mild COVID-19. TCRdb used MiXCR to reprocess the 5' RACE reads, holding one entry per CDR3 protein. The sample consists of 250,000 to 350,000 distinct CDR3 sequences, around 15% of them appearing once. The sequenced sample consisted of PBMCs or a T cell subset sorted from them (not recorded which). The source of these receptors is a young man who had mild COVID-19 (a few samples of this study predate the infection). Cell type and time point are not known. CDR3s include the opening cysteine and the closing phenylalanine or tryptophan. The D gene is left open where the match is weak. A row's size may be missing; if present it is once, few, many or a size class.

d_call j_call clone_size v_call cdr3_aa cdr3_nt
TRBD1 TRBJ2-1 few TRBV20-1 CSAVGTGAINEQFF TGCAGTGCGGTGGGGACAGGAGCGATCAATGAGCAGTTCTTC
. TRBJ2-7 . TRBV18 CASSQPGQTSYEQYF TGTGCCAGCTCACAACCGGGACAAACCTCCTACGAGCAGTACTTC
. TRBJ2-5 few TRBV27 CASSPDPYRETQYF TGTGCCAGCAGTCCGGATCCCTACCGGGAGACCCAGTACTTC
TRBD2 TRBJ2-1 many TRBV7-7 CASSPLIAGEGEQFF TGTGCCAGCAGTCCACTCATCGCGGGGGAGGGTGAGCAGTTCTTC
. TRBJ2-2 many TRBV7-2 CASSLQGAPTGELFF TGTGCCAGCAGCTTACAAGGGGCCCCCACCGGGGAGCTGTTTTTT
TRBD1 TRBJ1-6 few TRBV18 CASSPTGVNSPLHF TGTGCCAGCTCACCGACAGGGGTAAATTCACCCCTCCACTTT
. TRBJ2-2 . TRBV20-1 CSARAGGGQSGELFF TGCAGTGCTAGAGCAGGGGGAGGGCAATCCGGGGAGCTGTTTTTT
TRBD1 TRBJ2-1 . TRBV4-3 CASSHGQGSNNEQFF TGCGCCAGCAGCCATGGACAGGGTAGCAACAATGAGCAGTTCTTC
. TRBJ2-2 . TRBV11-1 CASSGRGRRGTGELFF TGTGCCAGCAGCGGCCGGGGGAGACGGGGCACCGGGGAGCTGTTTTTT
TRBD1 TRBJ1-1 . TRBV4-3 CASRSGQGYTEAFF TGCGCCAGCCGCTCCGGACAGGGTTACACTGAAGCTTTCTTT
. TRBJ1-3 . TRBV7-9 CASSSSGTARSGNTIYF TGTGCCAGCAGCAGTAGCGGGACGGCTCGCTCTGGAAACACCATATATTTT
TRBD2 TRBJ2-5 . TRBV4-3 CASSQDPRDPRGAQYF TGCGCCAGCAGCCAAGATCCCCGTGACCCGCGGGGGGCCCAGTACTTC
TRBD1 TRBJ2-5 . TRBV19 CATGRGPQETQYF TGTGCCACCGGTAGGGGGCCGCAAGAGACCCAGTACTTC
. TRBJ2-1 few TRBV4-1 CASSQEGLNEQFF TGCGCCAGCAGCCAAGAAGGGCTCAATGAGCAGTTCTTC
. TRBJ2-5 . TRBV6-1 CASSDSQVRETQYF TGTGCCAGCAGCGACTCACAGGTTCGGGAGACCCAGTACTTC
. TRBJ2-3 few TRBV29-1 CSVATDTQYF TGCAGCGTTGCCACAGATACGCAGTATTTT
. TRBJ1-6 few TRBV5-1 CASSTSGFPLDALHF TGCGCCAGCAGCACATCAGGGTTTCCGCTCGATGCCCTCCACTTT
TRBD2 TRBJ2-1 . TRBV6-4 CASSERGGFGEQFF TGTGCCAGCAGCGAGCGGGGGGGCTTCGGTGAGCAGTTCTTC
. TRBJ2-3 . TRBV7-6 CASSAGPGGTDTQYF TGTGCCAGCAGCGCAGGGCCGGGGGGCACGGATACGCAGTATTTT
. TRBJ1-2 . TRBV6-1 CASSVAPGLPGRYGYTF TGTGCCAGCAGTGTGGCCCCGGGACTCCCGGGACGTTATGGCTACACCTTC
. TRBJ2-2 . TRBV7-2 CASSLAPERAITGELFF TGTGCCAGCAGCTTAGCGCCGGAGCGGGCTATCACCGGGGAGCTGTTTTTT
TRBD1 TRBJ2-1 few TRBV11-2 CASFGTGVLNEQFF TGTGCCAGCTTCGGGACAGGGGTTTTAAATGAGCAGTTCTTC
TRBD1 TRBJ1-5 few TRBV4-1 CASSQGQGVGQPQHF TGCGCCAGCAGCCAGGGACAGGGGGTCGGTCAGCCCCAGCATTTT